This entry describes one T cell receptor (beta chain). The antigen is undetermined. This record belongs to a study of T-cell memory formation after mild COVID-19. Germline CDR1 and CDR2: LGHNA and YNFKEQ. The J segment lost 3 bases and the V segment lost 0 bases, leaving 6 bases of the junction unmatched. This CDR3 has 17 residues. Using constant-segment primers, 5'RACE produced TCR alpha and TCR beta cDNA libraries carrying sample barcodes and UMIs. TCRdb analysed the 5' RACE reads with MiXCR anew, one entry per CDR3 protein. The sample contains approximately 260,000 distinct CDR3 sequences, 15% to 20% of which appear only once. Study-level findings and limits: Shrinking CD4+ clones resided mostly in CM and EM, and CD8+ ones in EMRA. Later expanders leaned CD4+, whereas clones that contracted between day 15 and 85 were balanced CD4/CD8. Unconfirmed was the SARS-CoV-2 specificity of second-wave clones that peaked on day 37.

The receptor's source is a man in his late teens or twenties who had mild COVID-19 (a few samples of this study predate the infection). Cell type and time point are not known. Material: PBMCs or a T cell subset sorted from them (not recorded which). This chain uses TRBV4-2 with TRBJ2-5; 11 bases align to TRBD2. The chain's CDR3 is CASSQDVIAGGKETQYF. In nucleotides, the CDR3 is TGTGCCAGCAGCCAAGATGTAATAGCGGGGGGGAAAGAGACCCAGTACTTC.